Listed below are T cell receptor beta chains from one sample, sequenced in a study of CD8+CD57+ T cells in acquired aplastic anemia. One entry per CDR3 protein results from TCRdb running MiXCR on the reads. This table holds 150,000 to 200,000 distinct CDR3 sequences, roughly 50% found once. The sequenced sample was sorted CD4+, CD8+, or CD8+CD57+ T cells (not recorded which) from PBMCs. Source of these receptors: a human donor with aplastic anemia. Both conserved end residues are part of each CDR3. The D gene is left open where the match is weak. Clone size, where shown, is once, few, many, or a class for clones that have expanded.

-	many	TRBV12-3/TRBV12-4	TRBJ2-1	TGTGCCAGCAGTTTTTCAGGGCATGAGCAGTTCTTC	CASSFSGHEQFF
-	many	TRBV24-1	TRBJ2-1	TGTGCCACCAGTGATTTGCCGGGATCAAATGAGCAGTTCTTC	CATSDLPGSNEQFF
-	few	TRBV19	TRBJ1-1	TGTGCCAGTAGCCCGAACAGGGAAGACACTGAAGCTTTCTTT	CASSPNREDTEAFF
TRBD1	-	TRBV5-1	TRBJ2-2	TGCGCCAGCAGCCCCACGACAGGGGGCGGCCCCGGGGAGCTGTTTTTT	CASSPTTGGGPGELFF
TRBD1	-	TRBV5-1	TRBJ1-4	TGCGCCAGCAGCTTGGGGGACAGCAATGAAAAACTGTTTTTT	CASSLGDSNEKLFF
-	-	TRBV10-3	TRBJ2-1	TGTGCCACCTCGGAGGGCCTCTCCTACAATGAGCAGTTCTTC	CATSEGLSYNEQFF
-	few	TRBV19	TRBJ1-1	TGTGCCAGTAGTATCCTGATGAACACTGAAGCTTTCTTT	CASSILMNTEAFF
-	once	TRBV29-1	TRBJ1-1	TGCGGCGTTGAGGAGGGCTTGAACACTGAAGCTTTCTTT	CGVEEGLNTEAFF
TRBD2	-	TRBV19	TRBJ2-1	TGTGCCAGTAGTATAGTTTTATGGGGGGGCAATGAGCAGTTCTTC	CASSIVLWGGNEQFF
-	once	TRBV9	TRBJ1-6	TGTGCCAGCAGCGTTTCTATGGGTTTTGGGACAATCGATTCACCCCTCCACTTT	CASSVSMGFGTIDSPLHF
TRBD2	once	TRBV3-1	TRBJ2-3	TGTGCCAGCACCGCTAGCGGGGGGTGGGTCCCAGATACGCAGTATTTT	CASTASGGWVPDTQYF
-	-	TRBV29-1	TRBJ1-2	TGCAGCGTTGATGGGGGGGGCTACACCTTC	CSVDGGGYTF
-	-	TRBV7-2	TRBJ1-1	TGTGCCAGCAGCTTAGGGCAGCCAGGGCCTTTGAACACTGAAGCTTTCTTT	CASSLGQPGPLNTEAFF
TRBD1	-	TRBV7-8	TRBJ2-7	TGTGCCAGCAGCTCCTCGGACAGGGGGCCCTACGAGCAGTACTTC	CASSSSDRGPYEQYF
-	-	TRBV24-1	TRBJ2-1	TGTGCCACCAGTGATCTATTCAGGGAGGAGCAGTTCTTC	CATSDLFREEQFF
TRBD1	-	TRBV7-2	TRBJ2-7	TGTGCCATCGACAGGGACTCCTACGAGCAGTACTTC	CAIDRDSYEQYF
-	many	TRBV19	TRBJ2-2	TGTGCCAGTTTTGGGGGGCGAGTGGACACCGGGGAGCTGTTTTTT	CASFGGRVDTGELFF
TRBD2	many	TRBV7-6	TRBJ2-3	TGTGCCAGCAGCTTAGGGGGCGGACTAGCGGGAGTAGAGGATACGCAGTATTTT	CASSLGGGLAGVEDTQYF
TRBD2	many	TRBV20-1	TRBJ2-7	TGCAGTGCTCGAATTAGCGGGAGTAACTACGAGCAGTACTTC	CSARISGSNYEQYF
TRBD1	-	TRBV2	TRBJ1-5	TGTGCCACCCAGACAGGGAATCAGCCCCAGCATTTT	CATQTGNQPQHF
-	-	TRBV24-1	TRBJ1-1	TGTGCCATCAGTGACAGCCTGAACACTGAAGCTTTCTTT	CAISDSLNTEAFF
-	-	TRBV24-1	TRBJ2-3	TGTGCCACCAGTCGAGGGTTGACAGATACGCAGTATTTT	CATSRGLTDTQYF
TRBD1	few	TRBV29-1	TRBJ2-5	TGCAGCGTTGAAACGGACAGGGGACCAGGGGCCCAGTACTTC	CSVETDRGPGAQYF
-	-	TRBV7-3	TRBJ2-1	TGTGCCAGCACCGTGGAAGGGTACAATGAGCAGTTCTTC	CASTVEGYNEQFF
TRBD2	-	TRBV2	TRBJ2-7	TGTGCCAGCAGTGAAGACCTAGCGGGAGATTACGAGCAGTACTTC	CASSEDLAGDYEQYF
-	-	TRBV24-1	TRBJ2-3	TGTGCCACCAGTGATCCCTTCACAGATACGCAGTATTTT	CATSDPFTDTQYF
-	-	TRBV7-7	TRBJ2-7	TGTGCCAGCAGCTTAGGGCAGGGCAGCGCCTACGAGCAGTACTTC	CASSLGQGSAYEQYF
-	-	TRBV20-1	TRBJ1-6	TGCAGTGCTAGACAGGGATCGGGGTGGAATTCACCCCTCCACTTT	CSARQGSGWNSPLHF
-	many	TRBV19	TRBJ1-1	TGTGCCAGTAAGGAGGCAGGGACATTGAACACTGAAGCTTTCTTT	CASKEAGTLNTEAFF
-	-	TRBV7-6	TRBJ2-7	TGTGCCAGCAGCTTACAGGACGGTCCCTACGAGCAGTACTTC	CASSLQDGPYEQYF
TRBD1	many	TRBV7-9	TRBJ2-7	TGTGCCAGCAGCCTTCTGGGACAGAACGACGAGCAGTACTTC	CASSLLGQNDEQYF
-	many	TRBV11-3	TRBJ1-1	TGTGCCAGCAGCACCATGAACACTGAAGCTTTCTTT	CASSTMNTEAFF
-	once	TRBV5-5	TRBJ2-2	TGTGCCAGCAGCACTCGCGTCGGGGAGCTGTTTTTT	CASSTRVGELFF
-	few	TRBV19	TRBJ1-3	TGTGCCAGCGCCCTCCGTCACTCTGGAAACACCATATATTTT	CASALRHSGNTIYF
TRBD1	few	TRBV10-3	TRBJ1-6	TGTGCCATCACCCGGGGACAGTATAATTCACCCCTCCACTTT	CAITRGQYNSPLHF
-	many	TRBV6-5	TRBJ2-7	TGTGCCAGCAGTTACCCACCCAGTGACGAGCAGTACTTC	CASSYPPSDEQYF
-	-	TRBV20-1	TRBJ1-1	TGCAGTGCTAGAGATAACAGGGATGAAGCTTTCTTT	CSARDNRDEAFF
-	-	TRBV27	TRBJ2-7	TGTGCCAGCACAACAGGGAGAGGGGGGGGGGAGCAGTACTTC	CASTTGRGGGEQYF
-	-	TRBV7-8	TRBJ1-5	TGTGCCAGCAGCTTACTGGGCAGATATCAGCCCCAGCATTTT	CASSLLGRYQPQHF
-	once	TRBV10-3	TRBJ2-1	TGTGCCATCAGTGAGGGTCGCTACTACAATGAGCAGTTCTTC	CAISEGRYYNEQFF
TRBD2	-	TRBV19	TRBJ2-7	TGTGCCAGTAGCATAGCGGGGGGGCCCTACGAGCAGTACTTC	CASSIAGGPYEQYF
-	-	TRBV10-3	TRBJ1-1	TGTGCCATCAGTGCCCCAAATAGGGCTGAAGCTTTCTTT	CAISAPNRAEAFF
-	-	TRBV10-3	TRBJ2-6	TGTGCCAGCAGTTTTTGGCTATCTGGGGCCAACGTCCTGACTTTC	CASSFWLSGANVLTF
TRBD1	-	TRBV20-1	TRBJ2-2	TGCAGTGCTAGAGATCCCGGGACAGGGGACACCGGGGAGCTGTTTTTT	CSARDPGTGDTGELFF
-	-	TRBV2	TRBJ2-7	TGTGCCACCGGGCCCGTCTCCTACGAGCAGTACTTC	CATGPVSYEQYF
TRBD1	-	TRBV10-3	TRBJ2-5	TGTGCCATCAGTGCGGGGGACAGGCCTCGGGAGACCCAGTACTTC	CAISAGDRPRETQYF
TRBD1	-	TRBV29-1	TRBJ2-7	TGCAGCTTGGGGGACAGCCACTACGAGCAGTACTTC	CSLGDSHYEQYF
-	few	TRBV30	TRBJ2-2	TGTGCCTGGAGTGGTACAGGGAAGGCCGGGGAGCTGTTTTTT	CAWSGTGKAGELFF
-	-	TRBV5-4	TRBJ1-2	TGTGCCAGCAGCTTGGTTGGCCAGGTCGGCTATGGCTACACCTTC	CASSLVGQVGYGYTF
TRBD2	-	TRBV24-1	TRBJ2-1	TGTGCCACCAGCACTAGCGGGAGGGCCGGAGAGACCCAGTTCTTC	CATSTSGRAGETQFF
-	-	TRBV6-1	TRBJ1-2	TGTGCCAGCACCCTACGCGCCGGACAAAACTATGGCTACACCTTC	CASTLRAGQNYGYTF
-	-	TRBV10-3	TRBJ1-2	TGTGCCAGCACCCCCTGGATGGGTGGCTACGCCTTC	CASTPWMGGYAF
TRBD2	many	TRBV6-1	TRBJ2-7	TGTGCCAGCATGGGAAGCGGGAGCTCCTACGAGCAGTACTTC	CASMGSGSSYEQYF
-	once	TRBV7-9	TRBJ1-2	TGTGCCAGCGGCGACCTCTATGGCTACACCTTC	CASGDLYGYTF
TRBD1	-	TRBV29-1	TRBJ1-4	TGCAGCGTCTCCTTGACAGGGGTAAATGAAAAACTGTTTTTT	CSVSLTGVNEKLFF
-	once	TRBV7-9	TRBJ2-2	TGTGCCAGCAGCTTACTTAGCGGGGAGCTGTTTTTT	CASSLLSGELFF
TRBD1	many	TRBV6-5	TRBJ2-5	TGTGCCAGCAGTTACTGGGGACAGCAAGAGACCCAGTACTTC	CASSYWGQQETQYF
TRBD2	few	TRBV24-1	TRBJ2-3	TGTGCCACCGGATCGGGGGGGCCTGTGAATACGCAGTATTTT	CATGSGGPVNTQYF
-	-	TRBV24-1	TRBJ2-2	TGTGCCACCAGTGCTACGGCCGAACAGAGGGGGGAGCTGTTTTTT	CATSATAEQRGELFF